The clone carrying this T cell receptor delta chain was seen ten or more times. This is likely an artifact of a read error, given a far larger clone one base away. The sample carries other DNA sequences with the same CDR3. TRG and TRD sequences were obtained from every sorted gammadelta sample. TCRdb re-called clones from the multiplex PCR reads via CATT. The repertoire holds under 60,000 delta-chain clones, with 1.5% to 2% as singletons. This record comes from a study of γδ T cells in repeated Plasmodium falciparum infection. Study summary: Malian samples came from no-transmission periods or across acute febrile malaria episodes.

Gammadelta T cells were flow-sorted from PBMC into Vgamma9/Vdelta2+ and Vdelta2-negative populations for bulk analysis. Trimming took 5 bases from V and 5 from J, leaving 11 bases between them. Germline CDR1 is GEAIGNYY and CDR2 is EKD. This CDR3 region has 12 residues. Sequenced: gamma-delta T cells from blood. This chain uses TRDV2 with TRDJ1, with unresolved D. Matching the DNA to germline supplied the J gene, which TCRdb does not give. This TCR was recovered from a pool of human donors (malaria-infected and uninfected, not separated). The CDR3 DNA reads as TGTGCCTGTGGGACCTGTACAGATAAACTCATCTTT. Translated: CACGTCTDKLIF.